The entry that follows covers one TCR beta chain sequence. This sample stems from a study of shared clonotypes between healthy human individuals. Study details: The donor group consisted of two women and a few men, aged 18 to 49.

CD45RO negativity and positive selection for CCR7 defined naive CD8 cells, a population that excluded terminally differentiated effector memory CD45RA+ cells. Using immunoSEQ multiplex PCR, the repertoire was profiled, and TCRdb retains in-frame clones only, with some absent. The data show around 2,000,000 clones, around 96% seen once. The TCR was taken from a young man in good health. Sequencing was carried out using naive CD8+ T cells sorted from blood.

This CDR3 reads CASSPPMETQYF. The CDR3 region has the DNA TGTGCCAGCAGCCCCCCTATGGAGACCCAGTACTTC. This chain links TRBV28 with TRBJ2-5; D is unclear. The CDR3 has 12 residues. The germline CDR1 and CDR2 sequences are MDHEN and SYDVKM. Trimming removed 6 bases at V and 5 bases at J, with 10 bases between.